These 14 T cell receptor beta chains were sequenced from one sample in a study of blood T cells in healthy people across ages. A J-beta primer mix and a sample-barcoded 5' primer were used in a second PCR of about 7 to 12 cycles. TCRdb reprocessed the 5' RACE reads with MiXCR, giving one entry per CDR3 protein. The sample shows around 650,000 distinct CDR3 sequences, approximately 40% of them seen only once. Specimen: blood. The receptor set was obtained from an elderly man in good health.

In this sample, this clonotype turned up a few times. Given a much more abundant clone one base away, this may be a read error. The rearrangement links TRBV29-1 to TRBJ1-1; D uncertain. Trimming stripped 7 bases from V and 1 base from J, with 13 bases between. The CDR3 has 13 residues. Germline V lookup: CDR1 SQVTM, CDR2 ANQGSEA. CDR3 nucleotide sequence: TGCAGCGAGGACCGGACGGGGAACACTGAAGCTTTCTTT. It is translated as CSEDRTGNTEAFF.

Only a few counts were recorded for this clonotype. CDR3: CASSQDWGPGNTIYF. In nucleotides, the CDR3 is TGTGCCAGCAGCCAAGATTGGGGGCCTGGAAACACCATATATTTT. This rearrangement joins TRBV4-2 to TRBJ1-3, with D possibly matching TRBD1 (6 bases). The V gene lost 0 bases and the J gene lost 2 bases, with 8 bases spanning the gap. There are 15 residues in the CDR3. CDR1 is LGHNA and CDR2 is YNFKEQ in the germline V gene.

The rearrangement uses TRBV24-1 and TRBJ2-3, with D perhaps being TRBD1 or TRBD2 (5 bases each). Germline lookup yields CDR1 KGHDR and CDR2 SFDVKD. V dropped 3 bases and J dropped 4 bases, with 13 bases sitting between them. The CDR3 spans 15 residues. The CDR3: CATSDPGTVADTQYF. As DNA, the CDR3 is TGTGCCACCAGTGATCCAGGGACCGTCGCAGATACGCAGTATTTT.

J is TRBJ2-5 and V is TRBV6-1; D might be TRBD1 (6 bases). The CDR3 loop spans 17 amino acids. V was clipped by 6 bases and J by 11 bases, with 31 bases between them. Germline V CDR1 and CDR2: MNHNS, SASEGT. The DNA for the CDR3 is TGTGCCAGCAGCCCTACCCCACAGGGAACAACGTACAATGAGCAGTACTTC. Translation gives CASSPTPQGTTYNEQYF.

The rearrangement links TRBV12-3 or TRBV12-4 to TRBJ1-2; D ambiguous. CDR3 size: 13 residues. V was shortened by 6 bases and J by 7 bases, with 15 bases between the two germline ends. The CDR3 spells CASSDGLSAGYTF. The CDR3 region has the DNA TGTGCCAGCAGCGACGGACTTTCCGCTGGCTACACCTTC.

V usage is TRBV28 and J usage is TRBJ1-2; D ambiguous. Germline V CDR1 and CDR2: MDHEN, SYDVKM. Trimming left V 5 bases short and J 4 bases short, with 20 bases between. The CDR3 is 16 amino acids. CDR3 in amino acids: CASSPGIRSYIYGYTF. The CDR3 DNA is TGTGCCAGCAGTCCCGGGATTAGGAGTTACATCTATGGCTACACCTTC.

The chain recombines TRBV20-1 with TRBJ2-5, with unresolved D. The J call may be mistaken, given a closer DNA end match to TRBJ2-7. The CDR3 consists of 13 residues. Germline CDR1 DFQATT, CDR2 SNEGSKA (reference sequence). The CDR3 spells CSARVPPTSEQYF. Written as DNA, the CDR3 is TGCAGTGCTAGAGTCCCTCCGACGAGCGAGCAGTACTTC.

V and J are TRBV12-3 or TRBV12-4 and TRBJ2-7; D gene unclear. Deletions cut 6 bases from V and 7 bases from J, with 10 bases between. The CDR3 totals 11 residues. CDR3 sequence: CASSRTSEQYF. The DNA for the CDR3 is TGTGCCAGCAGCCGGACCTCGGAGCAGTACTTC.

The CDR3 protein is CASSHPPVYNEQFF. The CDR3 coding sequence is TGCGCCAGCAGCCATCCGCCTGTGTACAATGAGCAGTTCTTC. V is TRBV4-1 and J is TRBJ2-1, with D unclear. The CDR3 extends over 14 amino acids. Trimming took off 3 bases at V and 4 bases at J, with 10 bases between the two ends. Germline assignment: CDR1 MGHRA and CDR2 YSYEKL.

This clonotype came up once. This chain connects TRBV20-1 to TRBJ2-1; 14 bases fit TRBD2. The V and J ends lost 1 base and 9 bases, in that order; junction bases with no gene match: 8. The CDR3 contains 16 residues. CDR1 DFQATT and CDR2 SNEGSKA come from the germline V gene (reference sequence). CDR3 sequence: CSARVATSGGASEQFF. The CDR3 DNA reads as TGCAGTGCTAGAGTGGCGACTAGCGGGGGGGCGAGTGAGCAGTTCTTC.

The chain links TRBV5-1 to TRBJ2-5; D is uncertain. V gave up 1 base and J gave up 1 base, with 5 bases separating them. This CDR3 spans 13 amino acids. Germline CDR1 reads SGHRS; CDR2 reads YFSETQ. The CDR3 region is CASSLTCQETQYF. CDR3 DNA sequence: TGCGCCAGCAGCTTGACGTGCCAAGAGACCCAGTACTTC.

V and J are TRBV7-2 and TRBJ2-5; perhaps TRBD2 as D (6 bases). The CDR3 spans 15 residues. The V gene lost 5 bases and the J gene lost 5 bases, with 18 bases spanning the gap. Germline CDR1 SGHTA, CDR2 FQGNSA. The CDR3, as DNA: TGTGCCAGCAGCCTAGAGGAGGGACCCGGGGAGACCCAGTACTTC. Its protein is CASSLEEGPGETQYF.

This clonotype is a singleton in its sample. The V call is TRBV5-1, the J call TRBJ2-7; D tentatively fits TRBD1 or TRBD2 (6 bases each). V lost 4 bases and J 0 bases, leaving 17 bases between the germline ends. Germline V gene sequence: CDR1 SGHRS, CDR2 YFSETQ. CDR3 length equals 16 residues. The CDR3 is CASSAPGGGGSYEQYF. CDR3 in DNA: TGCGCCAGCAGCGCCCCGGGTGGAGGGGGCTCCTACGAGCAGTACTTC.

This clonotype was counted a few times. This chain's CDR3 is CATSRDNSGQETQYF. For the CDR3, the DNA is TGTGCCACCAGCAGAGATAATAGCGGCCAAGAGACCCAGTACTTC. This chain connects TRBV15 to TRBJ2-5; a possible D gene is TRBD2 (6 bases). V lost 0 bases to trimming and J lost 1 base, with 9 bases between them. CDR3 length equals 15 residues. CDR1 is LNHNV and CDR2 is YYDKDF in the germline V gene (reference sequence).